The subject of this entry is one TCR beta chain. The antigen remains undetermined. The source of the sample is a study of OX40 agonist ivuxolimab in advanced cancers. About the research overall: The group had a mean age of about 65 years, ranged from 23 to 79, and was 80% to 85% male. Study results and caveats: With doses of 0.1-3.0 mg/kg, partial responders showed among the lowest clonal expansion. In the 0.1 to 3.0 mg/kg range, CD4+ and CD8+ blood T cells had expanded clonally by week 6.

TCRdb's table, derived via immunoSEQ multiplex PCR, lists solely in-frame clones and lacks some. The table includes several thousand clones, 76% detected once. Samples were taken at baseline and on day 1 of cycles 4 and 7. Germline CDR1 and CDR2: MNHEY and SVGAGI. With 6 bases clipped from V and 6 bases from J, the junction kept 6 bases outside the gene matches. This CDR3 is 13 amino acids long. The sequence came from an adult with an advanced solid tumor such as melanoma, head and neck, liver or kidney cancer. The chain couples TRBV6-5 to TRBJ2-7; TRBD1 aligns across 9 bases. The specimen was CD4+ or CD8+ T cells sorted from blood, collected in a trial of the OX40 agonist ivuxolimab. The chain's CDR3 is CASRGQGFGEQYF. In DNA form, the CDR3 reads TGTGCCAGCAGGGGACAGGGCTTCGGCGAGCAGTACTTC.